This is a list of T cell receptor beta chains from one sample in a study of OX40 agonist ivuxolimab in advanced cancers. The assay was immunoSEQ multiplex PCR, and TCRdb's table has in-frame clones only and misses some. The table shows 60,000 to 75,000 clones, with around 82% occurring only once. The material was CD4+ or CD8+ T cells sorted from blood, obtained in a trial of the OX40 agonist ivuxolimab. The receptors come from an adult with an advanced solid tumor such as melanoma, head and neck, liver or kidney cancer. The CDR3 runs from the conserved cysteine through the conserved F or W. D genes are given only for firm matches. For some rows the clone size is stated as once, few or many, or as a class when expanded; others skip it.

V gene: TRBV19
J gene: TRBJ1-2
D gene: TRBD1
clone size: many
CDR3 DNA: TGTGCCAGTAGTGTCGCCGGGACAGGGGGCTATGGCTACACCTTC
CDR3 protein: CASSVAGTGGYGYTF

V gene: TRBV7-2
J gene: TRBJ1-6
D gene: .
clone size: .
CDR3 DNA: TGTGCCAGCAGCTCCGGCCCCCAGGGGACGGGACTCAATTCACCCCTCCACTTT
CDR3 protein: CASSSGPQGTGLNSPLHF

V gene: TRBV7-2
J gene: TRBJ1-6
D gene: TRBD1
clone size: few
CDR3 DNA: TGTGCCAGCAGCTTACAGGGGGCGATCGTCTTT
CDR3 protein: CASSLQGAIVF

V gene: TRBV11-3
J gene: TRBJ2-7
D gene: .
clone size: .
CDR3 DNA: TGTGCCAGCAGCTTGCACGTGACCTACGAGCAGTACTTC
CDR3 protein: CASSLHVTYEQYF

V gene: TRBV28
J gene: TRBJ1-5
D gene: .
clone size: .
CDR3 DNA: TGTGCCAGCAGCAGGGACACCTATCAGCCCCAGCATTTT
CDR3 protein: CASSRDTYQPQHF

V gene: TRBV19
J gene: TRBJ2-3
D gene: .
clone size: .
CDR3 DNA: TGTGCCAGTAGTAGGCAGGGGAGCACAGATACGCAGTATTTT
CDR3 protein: CASSRQGSTDTQYF

V gene: TRBV5-8
J gene: TRBJ2-2
D gene: TRBD1
clone size: .
CDR3 DNA: TGTGCCAGCGTACGGAACAGGGGCAACACCGGGGAGCTGTTTTTT
CDR3 protein: CASVRNRGNTGELFF

V gene: TRBV7-9
J gene: TRBJ2-1
D gene: TRBD2
clone size: .
CDR3 DNA: TGTGCCAGCAGCTTACGAACTAGCGGGAGTGATGAGCAGTTCTTC
CDR3 protein: CASSLRTSGSDEQFF

V gene: TRBV23-1
J gene: TRBJ1-2
D gene: TRBD1
clone size: .
CDR3 DNA: TGCGCCAGCAGTCAATCCCACAGGGGAGTCCGAGGCTACACCTTC
CDR3 protein: CASSQSHRGVRGYTF

V gene: TRBV5-1
J gene: TRBJ1-6
D gene: .
clone size: .
CDR3 DNA: TGCGCCAGCAGCTTGGTCACGGGAGGGCTTAATTCACCCCTCCACTTT
CDR3 protein: CASSLVTGGLNSPLHF

V gene: TRBV28
J gene: TRBJ1-2
D gene: .
clone size: few
CDR3 DNA: TGTGCCAGCAGTCCACGAGGCGGGGACTATGGCTACACCTTC
CDR3 protein: CASSPRGGDYGYTF

V gene: TRBV19
J gene: TRBJ2-2
D gene: .
clone size: .
CDR3 DNA: TGTGCCAGTAGCTCGACAGCGAGCACCGGGGAGCTGTTTTTT
CDR3 protein: CASSSTASTGELFF

V gene: TRBV18
J gene: TRBJ2-5
D gene: .
clone size: .
CDR3 DNA: TGTGCCAGCTCACTGTTCAGTGGGGGTCAAGAGACCCAGTACTTC
CDR3 protein: CASSLFSGGQETQYF

V gene: TRBV6-5
J gene: TRBJ2-7
D gene: .
clone size: .
CDR3 DNA: TGTGCCAGCAGTAGGCTTAGCGGTGCCTACGAGCAGTACTTC
CDR3 protein: CASSRLSGAYEQYF

V gene: TRBV6-1
J gene: TRBJ1-6
D gene: .
clone size: once
CDR3 DNA: TGTGCCAGCAACCTACAGGGTACACCCCTCCACTTT
CDR3 protein: CASNLQGTPLHF

V gene: TRBV2
J gene: TRBJ1-2
D gene: TRBD1
clone size: few
CDR3 DNA: TGTGCCAGCAGAGGACAGGGCGGCTACACCTTC
CDR3 protein: CASRGQGGYTF

V gene: TRBV4-3
J gene: TRBJ2-6
D gene: .
clone size: .
CDR3 DNA: TGCGCCAGCAGCCGAGGACTTGAATCCGGGGCCAACGTCCTGACTTTC
CDR3 protein: CASSRGLESGANVLTF

V gene: TRBV19
J gene: TRBJ2-1
D gene: .
clone size: .
CDR3 DNA: TGTGCCAGTAGTATCGGTGGGGTCCGGCAGGATGAGCAGTTCTTC
CDR3 protein: CASSIGGVRQDEQFF

V gene: TRBV19
J gene: TRBJ1-5
D gene: .
clone size: .
CDR3 DNA: TGTGCCAGTAGTATAGAAATTGGGGTATGGCAGCCCCAGCATTTT
CDR3 protein: CASSIEIGVWQPQHF

V gene: TRBV28
J gene: TRBJ2-1
D gene: .
clone size: .
CDR3 DNA: TGTGCCAGCATGGGCCCGCCCCGCTCCTACAATGAGCAGTTCTTC
CDR3 protein: CASMGPPRSYNEQFF

V gene: TRBV28
J gene: TRBJ2-1
D gene: TRBD2
clone size: .
CDR3 DNA: TGTGCCAGCAGTGGGACTAGCGGGAGGTACTATGAGCAGTTCTTC
CDR3 protein: CASSGTSGRYYEQFF

V gene: TRBV2
J gene: TRBJ2-3
D gene: .
clone size: .
CDR3 DNA: TGTGCCAGCAAAGGGGGGCACTCCACAGATACGCAGTATTTT
CDR3 protein: CASKGGHSTDTQYF

V gene: TRBV14
J gene: TRBJ1-2
D gene: .
clone size: .
CDR3 DNA: TGTGCCAGCAGCCAAGATCGCCCAGGGAGTGGCTACACCTTC
CDR3 protein: CASSQDRPGSGYTF

V gene: TRBV29-1
J gene: TRBJ2-7
D gene: .
clone size: .
CDR3 DNA: TGCAGCGTGGCCTTTGGCTACGAGCAGTACTTC
CDR3 protein: CSVAFGYEQYF

V gene: TRBV7-9
J gene: TRBJ2-7
D gene: .
clone size: .
CDR3 DNA: TGTGCCAGCAGCTTAGGGACGGGCTACGAGCAGTACTTC
CDR3 protein: CASSLGTGYEQYF

V gene: TRBV28
J gene: TRBJ2-3
D gene: .
clone size: .
CDR3 DNA: TGTGCCAGCAGGCCTAGAACAGGGCGGGGGACAGATACGCAGTATTTT
CDR3 protein: CASRPRTGRGTDTQYF

V gene: TRBV7-3
J gene: TRBJ2-7
D gene: .
clone size: .
CDR3 DNA: TGTGCCAGCAGCCCGGGACGATCACCTTACGAGCAGTACTTC
CDR3 protein: CASSPGRSPYEQYF

V gene: TRBV7-9
J gene: TRBJ1-2
D gene: .
clone size: few
CDR3 DNA: TGTGCCAGCAGCAACAGGGATGGCTACACCTTC
CDR3 protein: CASSNRDGYTF

V gene: TRBV7-2
J gene: TRBJ2-7
D gene: TRBD1
clone size: .
CDR3 DNA: TGTGCCAGCAGCTTAGCCGGGACAGGGTACTACGAGCAGTACTTC
CDR3 protein: CASSLAGTGYYEQYF

V gene: TRBV28
J gene: TRBJ2-3
D gene: .
clone size: .
CDR3 DNA: TGTGCCAGCACCACGAAGTGGTCGGGGGCGAGAGATACGCAGTATTTT
CDR3 protein: CASTTKWSGARDTQYF

V gene: TRBV10-1
J gene: TRBJ2-1
D gene: TRBD2
clone size: .
CDR3 DNA: TGCGCCAGCACCGGAAACTGGGAACTAGCGCTCAGGCATGAGCAGTTCTTC
CDR3 protein: CASTGNWELALRHEQFF

V gene: TRBV5-4
J gene: TRBJ2-2
D gene: .
clone size: .
CDR3 DNA: TGTGCCAGCAGCCAGCCCGGGACCTCCAACACCGGGGAGCTGTTTTTT
CDR3 protein: CASSQPGTSNTGELFF

V gene: TRBV28
J gene: TRBJ1-2
D gene: TRBD1
clone size: .
CDR3 DNA: TGTGCCAGCAGTTTAAGGGACAGCTATGGCTACACCTTC
CDR3 protein: CASSLRDSYGYTF

V gene: TRBV4-3
J gene: TRBJ2-1
D gene: TRBD2
clone size: .
CDR3 DNA: TGCGCCAGCAGCCAAGATTTGCCTAGCGGGAGGGCCAATGAGCAGTTCTTC
CDR3 protein: CASSQDLPSGRANEQFF

V gene: TRBV4-1
J gene: TRBJ2-7
D gene: TRBD2
clone size: .
CDR3 DNA: TGCGCCAGCAGCCAAGGGTCCCTAGCGGGGAACTCCTACGAGCAGTACTTC
CDR3 protein: CASSQGSLAGNSYEQYF

V gene: TRBV10-3
J gene: TRBJ1-2
D gene: TRBD1
clone size: few
CDR3 DNA: TGTGCCATCAGTTTGGACAGGGCGGTCTATGGCTACACCTTC
CDR3 protein: CAISLDRAVYGYTF

V gene: TRBV4-2
J gene: TRBJ2-7
D gene: TRBD2
clone size: .
CDR3 DNA: TGTGCCAGCAGCCAAGAGGCTAGCGGGGCCCCCTACGAGCAGTACTTC
CDR3 protein: CASSQEASGAPYEQYF

V gene: TRBV6-5
J gene: TRBJ2-6
D gene: .
clone size: .
CDR3 DNA: TGTGCCAGCAGTTACCTATCTGGGGCCAACGTCCTGACTTTC
CDR3 protein: CASSYLSGANVLTF

V gene: TRBV15
J gene: TRBJ2-7
D gene: TRBD1
clone size: .
CDR3 DNA: TGTGCCACCAGCATCTGGGGACAGGGGACCCCCTACGAGCAGTACTTC
CDR3 protein: CATSIWGQGTPYEQYF

V gene: TRBV18
J gene: TRBJ2-5
D gene: .
clone size: .
CDR3 DNA: TGTGCCAGCTCCCCAGTATCACAGGAGATCCGGGAGACCCAGTACTTC
CDR3 protein: CASSPVSQEIRETQYF

V gene: TRBV11-2
J gene: TRBJ1-1
D gene: .
clone size: .
CDR3 DNA: TGTGCCAGCAGCTTAGAACTGGGGGCCTGGAACACTGAAGCTTTCTTT
CDR3 protein: CASSLELGAWNTEAFF

V gene: TRBV7-3
J gene: TRBJ2-3
D gene: .
clone size: .
CDR3 DNA: TGTGCCAGCAGTCGGTTCCGGGCCACAGATACGCAGTATTTT
CDR3 protein: CASSRFRATDTQYF

V gene: TRBV29-1
J gene: TRBJ1-2
D gene: .
clone size: few
CDR3 DNA: TGCAGCGTGAAGGGAGAGACAGTATATGGCTACACCTTC
CDR3 protein: CSVKGETVYGYTF

V gene: TRBV2
J gene: TRBJ2-7
D gene: .
clone size: .
CDR3 DNA: TGTGCCAGCAGCCAATCATACTCCTACGAGCAGTACTTC
CDR3 protein: CASSQSYSYEQYF

V gene: TRBV7-3
J gene: TRBJ1-2
D gene: .
clone size: .
CDR3 DNA: TGTGCCAGCAGCGCCGATTCAGGCAGCGGCTACACCTTC
CDR3 protein: CASSADSGSGYTF

V gene: TRBV9
J gene: TRBJ2-1
D gene: .
clone size: .
CDR3 DNA: TGTGCCAGCAGCGTAGAGCTGGGACCGGCCTCGTCCTACAATGAGCAGTTCTTC
CDR3 protein: CASSVELGPASSYNEQFF

V gene: TRBV9
J gene: TRBJ2-1
D gene: .
clone size: .
CDR3 DNA: TGTGCCAGCAGCTCTATTGGGTATGAGCAGTTCTTC
CDR3 protein: CASSSIGYEQFF

V gene: TRBV20-1
J gene: TRBJ1-2
D gene: .
clone size: .
CDR3 DNA: TGCAGTGCTGACGCCGGGGTTGGCTACACCTTC
CDR3 protein: CSADAGVGYTF

V gene: TRBV7-3
J gene: TRBJ2-5
D gene: .
clone size: .
CDR3 DNA: TGTGCCAGCAGCTTAGGGGGTCAGGAGACCCAGTACTTC
CDR3 protein: CASSLGGQETQYF

V gene: TRBV6-5
J gene: TRBJ1-4
D gene: .
clone size: .
CDR3 DNA: TGTGCCAGCAGTTATAGTCATAATGAAAAACTGTTTTTT
CDR3 protein: CASSYSHNEKLFF

V gene: TRBV27
J gene: TRBJ1-1
D gene: .
clone size: .
CDR3 DNA: TGTGCCAGCAGTTTAAAAGGGGTCGGAATGAACACTGAAGCTTTCTTT
CDR3 protein: CASSLKGVGMNTEAFF

V gene: TRBV5-4
J gene: TRBJ2-1
D gene: TRBD2
clone size: .
CDR3 DNA: TGTGCCAGCAGCGGGACTAGCGGGCTCTACAATGAGCAGTTCTTC
CDR3 protein: CASSGTSGLYNEQFF

V gene: TRBV5-1
J gene: TRBJ2-2
D gene: TRBD1
clone size: .
CDR3 DNA: TGCGCCAGCAGCTTGGCCCAGACAGGGTTCGACACCGGGGAGCTGTTTTTT
CDR3 protein: CASSLAQTGFDTGELFF

V gene: TRBV4-3
J gene: TRBJ1-3
D gene: .
clone size: .
CDR3 DNA: TGCGCCAGCAATCTATCAGGGAACCACTCTGGAAACACCATATATTTT
CDR3 protein: CASNLSGNHSGNTIYF

V gene: TRBV10-3
J gene: TRBJ1-2
D gene: TRBD1
clone size: few
CDR3 DNA: TGTGCCACCCGGCGGGGACAGGGTCCTACTGGCTACACCTTC
CDR3 protein: CATRRGQGPTGYTF

V gene: TRBV6-5
J gene: TRBJ2-7
D gene: .
clone size: .
CDR3 DNA: TGTGCCAGCAGTTCCCACGGGGCTGCCTACGAGCAGTACTTC
CDR3 protein: CASSSHGAAYEQYF